Only a few counts were recorded for the clone carrying this T cell receptor (beta chain). Its antigen remains unknown. The data belong to a study of identical twins. General study points: The analysis was cross-sectional rather than longitudinal within donors.

Looked up from germline, CDR1 is SGHTA and CDR2 is FQGNSA. CDR3 size: 14 residues. Between the trimmed V and J ends, which lost 0 bases and 4 bases, there was a span of 9 bases. TCRdb itself ran the 5' RACE reads through MiXCR, one entry per CDR3 protein. The sample has about 1.7 million distinct CDR3 sequences; more than 30% are singletons. The sequence was collected from a newborn girl in good health. The chain carries TRBV7-2 and TRBJ1-2; D gene unclear. The sequenced sample consisted of cord blood. The chain's CDR3 is CASSLARTSYGYTF. DNA of the CDR3: TGTGCCAGCAGCTTAGCCCGGACGTCCTATGGCTACACCTTC.